This TCR beta chain was sequenced during a study of shared clonotypes between healthy human individuals. The wider study: The study drew on a couple of women and a few men aged 18 to 49 as donors.

This clone has more than one count but fewer than ten. For unsorted PBMC, 300 ng DNA per replicate equaled tens of thousands of T cell genomes. Only in-frame clones appear in the TCRdb table, and some are missing; sequencing was by immunoSEQ multiplex PCR. The sample shows 520,000 or so clones, 70% to 80% of them seen only once. Germline assignment: CDR1 MNHEY and CDR2 SVGAGI. The ends were cut back, 0 bases at V and 7 bases at J, with 12 bases in the middle. The CDR3 loop spans 14 amino acids. The receptor was isolated from a woman aged 40 to 55 in good health. Some clones in this sample may be carry-over from other donors' samples. V gene TRBV6-5 combines with J gene TRBJ1-1; no clear D gene. Input material: PBMCs. CDR3 region: CASSYSFRVGEAFF. The DNA for the CDR3 is TGTGCCAGCAGTTACTCGTTTAGGGTCGGTGAAGCTTTCTTT.